Sequencing of this T cell receptor (beta chain) was carried out in a study of cytomegalovirus exposure and HLA in healthy donors. The CDR3 consists of 13 residues. CDR1 is SGHRS, CDR2 YFSETQ, per germline. Trimming stripped 0 bases from V and 3 bases from J, with 6 bases between. The primer mix had 60 Vbeta and 13 Jbeta primers. Sequenced by immunoSEQ multiplex PCR; TCRdb stores in-frame clones only, minus some. The sample gives under 200,000 clones, under 80% of which show up once; around 3.2% is in the top ten. The sequenced sample was PBMCs. This TCR was sampled from a man aged 35 to 55 in good health and CMV-seronegative. The chain recombines TRBV5-1 with TRBJ2-5, with no clear D. In DNA, the CDR3 is TGCGCCAGCAGCTTGGTCACTAAAGAGACCCAGTACTTC. Its protein product is CASSLVTKETQYF.